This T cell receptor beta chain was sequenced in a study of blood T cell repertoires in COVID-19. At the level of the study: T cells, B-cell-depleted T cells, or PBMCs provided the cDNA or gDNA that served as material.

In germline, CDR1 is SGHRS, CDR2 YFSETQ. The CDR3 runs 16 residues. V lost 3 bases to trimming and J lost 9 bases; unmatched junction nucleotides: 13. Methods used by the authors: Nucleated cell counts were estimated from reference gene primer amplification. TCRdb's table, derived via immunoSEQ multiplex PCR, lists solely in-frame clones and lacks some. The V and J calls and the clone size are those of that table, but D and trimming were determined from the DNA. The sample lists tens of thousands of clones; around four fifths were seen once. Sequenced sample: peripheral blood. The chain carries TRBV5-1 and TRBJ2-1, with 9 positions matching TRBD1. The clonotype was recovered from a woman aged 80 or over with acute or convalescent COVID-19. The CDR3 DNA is TGCGCCAGCAGCTCCTACGGGACAGGGAAAGGTAGTGAGCAGTTCTTC. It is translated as CASSSYGTGKGSEQFF. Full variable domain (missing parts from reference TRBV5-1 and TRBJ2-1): KAGVTQTPRYLIKTRGQQVTLSCSPISGHRSVSWYQQTPGQGLQFLFEYFSETQRNKGNFPGRFSGRQFSNSRSEMNVSTLELGDSALYLCASSSYGTGKGSEQFFGPGTRLTVL.